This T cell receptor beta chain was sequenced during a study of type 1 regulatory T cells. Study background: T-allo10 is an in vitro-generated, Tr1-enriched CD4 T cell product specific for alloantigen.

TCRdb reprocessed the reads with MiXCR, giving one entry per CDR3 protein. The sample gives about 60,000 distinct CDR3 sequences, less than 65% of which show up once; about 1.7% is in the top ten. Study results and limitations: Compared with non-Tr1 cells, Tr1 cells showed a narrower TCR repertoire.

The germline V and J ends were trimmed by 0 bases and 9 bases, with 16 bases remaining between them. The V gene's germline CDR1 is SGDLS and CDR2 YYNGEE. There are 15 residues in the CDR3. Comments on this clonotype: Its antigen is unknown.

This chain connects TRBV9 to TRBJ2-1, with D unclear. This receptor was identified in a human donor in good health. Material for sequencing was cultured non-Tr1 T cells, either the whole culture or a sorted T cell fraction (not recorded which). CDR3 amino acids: CASSVGPGEGAEQFF. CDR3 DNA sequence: TGTGCCAGCAGCGTAGGCCCAGGTGAAGGTGCTGAGCAGTTCTTC.